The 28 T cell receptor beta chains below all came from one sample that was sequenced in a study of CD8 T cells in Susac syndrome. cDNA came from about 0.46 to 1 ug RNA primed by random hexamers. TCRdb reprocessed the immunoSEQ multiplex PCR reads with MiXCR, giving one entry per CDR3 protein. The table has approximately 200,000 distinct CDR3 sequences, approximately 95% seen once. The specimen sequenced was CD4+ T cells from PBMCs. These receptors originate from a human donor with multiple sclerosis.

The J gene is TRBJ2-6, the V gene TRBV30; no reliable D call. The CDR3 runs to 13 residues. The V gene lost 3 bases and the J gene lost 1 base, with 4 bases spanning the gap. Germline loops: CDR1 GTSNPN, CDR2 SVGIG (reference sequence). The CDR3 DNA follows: TGTGCCTGGAGGATATCTGGGGCCAACGTCCTGACTTTC. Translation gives CAWRISGANVLTF.

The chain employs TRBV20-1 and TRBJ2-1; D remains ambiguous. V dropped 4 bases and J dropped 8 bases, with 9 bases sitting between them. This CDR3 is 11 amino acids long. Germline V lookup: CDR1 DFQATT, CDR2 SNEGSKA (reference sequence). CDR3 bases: TGCAGTGCTACCCCCGAGGATGAGCAGTTCTTC. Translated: CSATPEDEQFF.

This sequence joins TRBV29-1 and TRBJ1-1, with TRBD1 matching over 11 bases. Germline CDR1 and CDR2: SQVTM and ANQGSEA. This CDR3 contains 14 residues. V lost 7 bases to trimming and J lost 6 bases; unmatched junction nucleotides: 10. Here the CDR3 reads CSAAGQGALAEAFF. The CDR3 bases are TGCAGCGCCGCCGGACAGGGGGCTTTGGCTGAAGCTTTCTTT.

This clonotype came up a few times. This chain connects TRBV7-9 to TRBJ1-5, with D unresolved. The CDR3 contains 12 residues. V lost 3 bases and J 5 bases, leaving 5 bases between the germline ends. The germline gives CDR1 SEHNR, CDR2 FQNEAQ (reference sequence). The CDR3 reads CASSLDDQPQHF. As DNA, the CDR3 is TGTGCCAGCAGCTTGGATGATCAGCCCCAGCATTTT.

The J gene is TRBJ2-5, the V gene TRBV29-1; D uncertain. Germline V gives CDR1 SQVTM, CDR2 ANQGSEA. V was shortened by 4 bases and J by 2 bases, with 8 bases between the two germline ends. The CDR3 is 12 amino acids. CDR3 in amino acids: CSVGYRQETQYF. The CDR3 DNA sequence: TGCAGCGTTGGGTACCGACAAGAGACCCAGTACTTC.

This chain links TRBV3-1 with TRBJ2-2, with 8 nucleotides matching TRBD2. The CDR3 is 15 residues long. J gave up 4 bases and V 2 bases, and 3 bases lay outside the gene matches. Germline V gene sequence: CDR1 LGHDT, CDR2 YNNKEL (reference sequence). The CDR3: CASSQRTSFTGELFF. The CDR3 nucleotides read TGTGCCAGCAGCCAAAGGACTAGCTTCACCGGGGAGCTGTTTTTT.

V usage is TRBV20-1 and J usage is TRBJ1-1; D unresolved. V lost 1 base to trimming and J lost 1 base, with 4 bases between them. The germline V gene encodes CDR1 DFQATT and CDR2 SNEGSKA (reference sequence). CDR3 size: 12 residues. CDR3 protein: CSARGRNTEAFF. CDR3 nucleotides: TGCAGTGCTAGAGGGAGGAACACTGAAGCTTTCTTT.

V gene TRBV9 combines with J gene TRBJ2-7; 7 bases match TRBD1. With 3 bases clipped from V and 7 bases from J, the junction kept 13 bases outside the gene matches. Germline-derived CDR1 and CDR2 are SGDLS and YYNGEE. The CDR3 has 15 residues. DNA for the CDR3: TGTGCCAGCAGCGCTGCCGGACAGGTGTCGGGGGAGCAGTACTTC. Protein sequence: CASSAAGQVSGEQYF.

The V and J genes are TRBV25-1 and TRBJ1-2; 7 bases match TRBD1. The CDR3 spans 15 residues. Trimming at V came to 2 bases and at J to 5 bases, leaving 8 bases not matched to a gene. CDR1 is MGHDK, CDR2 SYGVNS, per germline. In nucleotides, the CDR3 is TGTGCCAGCAGTGAACCCTCTCAGGGGGAATATGGCTACACCTTC. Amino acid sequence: CASSEPSQGEYGYTF.

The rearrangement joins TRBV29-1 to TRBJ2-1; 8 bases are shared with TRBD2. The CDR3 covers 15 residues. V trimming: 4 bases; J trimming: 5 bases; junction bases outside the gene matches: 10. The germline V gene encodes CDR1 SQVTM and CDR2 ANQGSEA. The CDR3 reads CSVGLGGASNNEQFF. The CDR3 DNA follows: TGCAGCGTTGGCCTCGGGGGGGCATCCAACAATGAGCAGTTCTTC.

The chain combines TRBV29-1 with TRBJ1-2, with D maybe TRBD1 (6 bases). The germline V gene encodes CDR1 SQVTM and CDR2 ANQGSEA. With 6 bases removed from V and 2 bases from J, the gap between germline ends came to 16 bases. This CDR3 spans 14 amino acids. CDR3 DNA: TGCAGCGTCCTGGGGCGGGGGCGAAACTATGGCTACACCTTC. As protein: CSVLGRGRNYGYTF. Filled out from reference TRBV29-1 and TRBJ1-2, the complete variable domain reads SAVISQKPSRDICQRGTSLTIQCQVDSQVTMMFWYRQQPGQSLTLIATANQGSEATYESGFVIDKFPISRPNLTFSTLTVSNMSPEDSSIYLCSVLGRGRNYGYTFGSGTRLTVV.

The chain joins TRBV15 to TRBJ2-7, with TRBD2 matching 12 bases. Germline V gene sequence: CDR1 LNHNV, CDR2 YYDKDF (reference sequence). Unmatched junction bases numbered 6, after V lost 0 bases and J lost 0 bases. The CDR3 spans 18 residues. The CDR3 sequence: CATSRDPGLAGYSYEQYF. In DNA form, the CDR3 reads TGTGCCACCAGCAGAGACCCCGGACTAGCGGGATACTCCTACGAGCAGTACTTC. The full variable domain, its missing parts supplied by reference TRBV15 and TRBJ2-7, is DAMVIQNPRYQVTQFGKPVTLSCSQTLNHNVMYWYQQKSSQAPKLLFHYYDKDFNNEADTPDNFQSRRPNTSFCFLDIRSPGLGDTAMYLCATSRDPGLAGYSYEQYFGPGTRLTVT.

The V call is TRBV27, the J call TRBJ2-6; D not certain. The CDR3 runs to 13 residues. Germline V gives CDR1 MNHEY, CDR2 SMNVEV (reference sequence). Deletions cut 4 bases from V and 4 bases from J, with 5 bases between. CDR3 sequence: CASSYPGANVLTF. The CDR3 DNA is TGTGCCAGCAGTTACCCCGGGGCCAACGTCCTGACTTTC.

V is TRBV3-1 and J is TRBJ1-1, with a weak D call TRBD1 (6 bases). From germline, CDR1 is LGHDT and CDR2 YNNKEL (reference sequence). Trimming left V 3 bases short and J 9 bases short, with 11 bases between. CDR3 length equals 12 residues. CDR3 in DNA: TGTGCCAGCAGCCAGGCTGACAGGAAAGCTTTCTTT. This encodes CASSQADRKAFF.

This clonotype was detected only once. The chain's CDR3 is CSVTGTYTYEQYF. The CDR3, as DNA: TGCAGCGTGACCGGGACATATACCTACGAGCAGTACTTC. The chain recombines TRBV29-1 with TRBJ2-7; D may be TRBD1 (6 bases). The CDR3 contains 13 residues. Looked up from germline, CDR1 is SQVTM and CDR2 is ANQGSEA. V gave up 6 bases and J gave up 2 bases, with 14 bases separating them.

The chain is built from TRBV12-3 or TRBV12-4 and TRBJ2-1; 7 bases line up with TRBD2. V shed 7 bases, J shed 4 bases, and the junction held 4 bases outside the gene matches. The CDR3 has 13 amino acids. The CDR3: CASTGGLYNEQFF. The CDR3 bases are TGTGCCAGCACCGGGGGGTTGTACAATGAGCAGTTCTTC.

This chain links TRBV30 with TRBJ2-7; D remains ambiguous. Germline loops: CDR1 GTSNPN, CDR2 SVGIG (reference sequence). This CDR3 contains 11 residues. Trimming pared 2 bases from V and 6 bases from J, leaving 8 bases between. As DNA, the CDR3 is TGTGCCTGGAGTCGTGGGTCCGAGCAGTACTTC. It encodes CAWSRGSEQYF.

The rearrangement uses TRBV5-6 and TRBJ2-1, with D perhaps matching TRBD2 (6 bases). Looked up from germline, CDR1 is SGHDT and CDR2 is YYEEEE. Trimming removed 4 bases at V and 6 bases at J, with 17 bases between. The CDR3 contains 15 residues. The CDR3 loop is CASSLGGDPSNEQFF. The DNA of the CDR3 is TGTGCCAGCAGCCTGGGCGGGGATCCCTCCAATGAGCAGTTCTTC.

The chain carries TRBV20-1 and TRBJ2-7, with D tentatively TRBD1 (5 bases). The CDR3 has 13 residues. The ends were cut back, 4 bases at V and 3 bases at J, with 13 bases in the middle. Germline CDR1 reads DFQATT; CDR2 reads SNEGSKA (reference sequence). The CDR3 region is CSATPGRDYEQYF. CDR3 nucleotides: TGCAGTGCTACCCCCGGCAGGGACTACGAGCAGTACTTC.

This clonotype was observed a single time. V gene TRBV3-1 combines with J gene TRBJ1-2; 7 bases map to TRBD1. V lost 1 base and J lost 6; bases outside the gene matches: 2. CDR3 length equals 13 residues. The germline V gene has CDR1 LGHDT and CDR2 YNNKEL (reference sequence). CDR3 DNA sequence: TGTGCCAGCAGCCAAGGAGGGGGCGATGGCTACACCTTC. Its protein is CASSQGGGDGYTF.

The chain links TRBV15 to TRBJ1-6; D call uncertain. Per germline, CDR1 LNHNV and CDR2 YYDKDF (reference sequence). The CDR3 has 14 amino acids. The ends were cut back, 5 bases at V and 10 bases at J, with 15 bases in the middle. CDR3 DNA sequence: TGTGCCACCAGCTACGGGGTATCTAGGTCACCCCTCCACTTT. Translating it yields CATSYGVSRSPLHF.

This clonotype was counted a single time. CDR3: CASTRQGITNEKLFF. The DNA of the CDR3 is TGTGCCAGCACTCGACAGGGTATAACTAATGAAAAACTGTTTTTT. The chain combines TRBV28 with TRBJ1-4, with 7 positions matching TRBD1. V lost 7 bases and J lost 1; bases outside the gene matches: 6. CDR1 and CDR2 (germline): MDHEN, SYDVKM. The length of the CDR3 is 15 residues.

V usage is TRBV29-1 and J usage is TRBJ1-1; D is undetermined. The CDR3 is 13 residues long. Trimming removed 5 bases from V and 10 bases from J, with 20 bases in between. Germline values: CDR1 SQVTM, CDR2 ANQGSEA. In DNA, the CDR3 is TGCAGCGTTTTGAGGGAAGGCCGGCGGAGAGCTTTCTTT. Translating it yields CSVLREGRRRAFF.

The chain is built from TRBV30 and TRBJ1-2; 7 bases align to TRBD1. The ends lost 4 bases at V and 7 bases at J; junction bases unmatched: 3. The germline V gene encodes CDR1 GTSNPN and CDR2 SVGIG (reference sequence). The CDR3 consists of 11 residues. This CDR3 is CAWTTGAGYTF. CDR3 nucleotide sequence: TGTGCCTGGACCACAGGGGCTGGCTACACCTTC.

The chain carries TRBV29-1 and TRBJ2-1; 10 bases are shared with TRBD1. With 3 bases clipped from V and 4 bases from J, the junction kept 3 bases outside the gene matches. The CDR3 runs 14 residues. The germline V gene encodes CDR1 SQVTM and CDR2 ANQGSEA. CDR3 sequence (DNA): TGCAGCGTTGATGGGGACAGGGGATACAATGAGCAGTTCTTC. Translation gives CSVDGDRGYNEQFF.

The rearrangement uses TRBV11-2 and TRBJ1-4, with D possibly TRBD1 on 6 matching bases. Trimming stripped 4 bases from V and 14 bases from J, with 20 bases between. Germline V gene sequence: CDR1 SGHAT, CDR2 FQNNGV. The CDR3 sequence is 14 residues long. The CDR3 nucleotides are TGTGCCAGCAGCTCTCCAGACAGGCCGTTTGGGCTGTTTTTT. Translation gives CASSSPDRPFGLFF.

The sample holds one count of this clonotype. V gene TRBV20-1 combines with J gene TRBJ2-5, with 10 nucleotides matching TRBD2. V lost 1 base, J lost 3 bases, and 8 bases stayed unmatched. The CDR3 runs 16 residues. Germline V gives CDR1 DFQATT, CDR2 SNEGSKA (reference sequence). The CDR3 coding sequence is TGCAGTGCTAGAGTTTACAGCGGGGGGGTGGAAGAGACCCAGTACTTC. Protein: CSARVYSGGVEETQYF.

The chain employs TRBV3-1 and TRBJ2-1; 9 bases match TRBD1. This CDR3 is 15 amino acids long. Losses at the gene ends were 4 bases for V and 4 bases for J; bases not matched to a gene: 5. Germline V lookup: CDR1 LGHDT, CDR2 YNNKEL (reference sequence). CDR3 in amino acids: CASSPGQGPYNEQFF. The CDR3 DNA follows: TGTGCCAGCAGCCCAGGACAGGGGCCGTACAATGAGCAGTTCTTC.